The T cell receptor beta chain described here comes from a study of blood T cell repertoires in COVID-19. The CDR3 runs to 16 residues. Germline CDR1 is SGHDT and CDR2 is YYEEEE. Trimming shortened V by 0 bases and J by 4 bases, and 14 bases separated the two germline ends. Assay used: immunoSEQ multiplex PCR; TCRdb lists only in-frame clones, some missing. Of some 260,000 clones in the sample, around 89% were seen once. The chain has TRBV5-6 and TRBJ1-3; maybe TRBD1 (6 bases). This TCR was recovered from a woman aged 30 to 39 with COVID-19, enrolled during active disease. The sequenced material came from peripheral blood. Here the CDR3 reads CASSLGPQGRGNTIYF. CDR3 nucleotide sequence: TGTGCCAGCAGCTTGGGACCTCAGGGGCGAGGAAACACCATATATTTT.